Presented here are 32 T cell receptor beta chains from one specimen sequenced in a study of shared clonotypes between healthy human individuals. The repertoire was sequenced with immunoSEQ multiplex PCR; TCRdb's copy has only in-frame clones and lacks some. Of some 1,600,000 clones listed, 95% to 99% were seen once; the top ten hold roughly 0.42%. Sequenced input: naive CD4+ T cells sorted from blood. Subset described: CD45RA+ positively selected. Receptors originate from a man aged 25 to 40 in good health.

V gene TRBV19 combines with J gene TRBJ1-1; D unclear. There are 12 residues in the CDR3. Per the germline V gene, CDR1 is LNHDA and CDR2 is SQIVND (reference sequence). V gave up 5 bases and J gave up 5 bases, with 9 bases separating them. Here the CDR3 reads CASSVRGTEAFF. The CDR3 DNA reads TGTGCCAGTAGTGTCCGGGGAACTGAAGCTTTCTTT.

The chain employs TRBV5-8 and TRBJ2-7, with D unresolved. CDR3 length: 12 amino acids. Germline V gene data show CDR1 as SGHTS and CDR2 as YDEGEE. Trimming left V 1 base short and J 9 bases short, with 11 bases between. The CDR3 coding sequence is TGTGCCAGCAGCTTGTCCGGAGATTGGCAGTACTTC. Its translation is CASSLSGDWQYF.

This chain links TRBV28 with TRBJ1-2, with TRBD1 identical over 9 bases. CDR3 size: 17 residues. Germline V lookup: CDR1 MDHEN, CDR2 SYDVKM. The V gene end was trimmed by 6 bases and the J gene end by 4 bases; junction bases not matched to a gene: 15. The CDR3 loop reads CASRHSSGTGSSYGYTF. CDR3 sequence (DNA): TGTGCCAGCAGGCACTCATCGGGGACAGGGTCGAGCTATGGCTACACCTTC.

This sequence joins TRBV9 and TRBJ2-3; TRBD1 might be the D (6 bases). The CDR3 has 14 residues. V was shortened by 0 bases and J by 6 bases, with 11 bases between the two germline ends. Germline values: CDR1 SGDLS, CDR2 YYNGEE. Written as DNA, the CDR3 is TGTGCCAGCAGCGTAGGGGGGCCCTCGGATACGCAGTATTTT. As protein: CASSVGGPSDTQYF.

The chain combines TRBV29-1 with TRBJ2-1, with TRBD1 matching over 9 bases. CDR3 size: 12 residues. Germline V gene data show CDR1 as SQVTM and CDR2 as ANQGSEA. With 8 bases clipped from V and 7 bases from J, the junction kept 6 bases outside the gene matches. CDR3 coding DNA: TGCAGCACCGGGGACAGGGTAAATGAGCAGTTCTTC. Translation: CSTGDRVNEQFF.

This CDR3 is CASSLTSGSYNEQFF. The CDR3, as DNA: TGTGCCAGCAGCCTGACTAGCGGGAGTTACAATGAGCAGTTCTTC. The chain is built from TRBV28 and TRBJ2-1, with 12 nucleotides matching TRBD2. The trim removed 6 bases at V and 4 bases at J, leaving 4 bases unmatched. Germline CDR1 reads MDHEN; CDR2 reads SYDVKM. This CDR3 has 15 amino acids.

J is TRBJ1-3 and V is TRBV7-6; D is uncertain. Germline-derived CDR1 and CDR2 are SGHVS and FNYEAQ. The CDR3 loop spans 17 amino acids. V dropped 3 bases and J dropped 0 bases, with 15 bases sitting between them. CDR3 nucleotide sequence: TGTGCCAGCAGCTTTACTCGCCGGAGCGTCTCTGGAAACACCATATATTTT. Translation gives CASSFTRRSVSGNTIYF.

V usage is TRBV27 and J usage is TRBJ1-1; no firm D call. The germline gives CDR1 MNHEY, CDR2 SMNVEV (reference sequence). V was pared by 5 bases and J by 5 bases, with 12 bases between. The CDR3 spans 13 residues. As DNA, the CDR3 is TGTGCCAGCAGTCAGAGGACGGGAACTGAAGCTTTCTTT. Translation: CASSQRTGTEAFF.

This clone came up once. The chain is built from TRBV5-1 and TRBJ2-1; D is tentatively TRBD1 or TRBD2 (5 bases each). The CDR3 length is 15 residues. Germline V gene data show CDR1 as SGHRS and CDR2 as YFSETQ. V was trimmed by 0 bases and J by 8 bases, leaving 15 bases between them. The DNA for the CDR3 is TGCGCCAGCAGCTTGGATCGGGGCTCAATCGATGAGCAGTTCTTC. Encoded protein: CASSLDRGSIDEQFF. Full variable domain (outside the CDR3, taken from reference TRBV5-1 and TRBJ2-1): KAGVTQTPRYLIKTRGQQVTLSCSPISGHRSVSWYQQTPGQGLQFLFEYFSETQRNKGNFPGRFSGRQFSNSRSEMNVSTLELGDSALYLCASSLDRGSIDEQFFGPGTRLTVL.

The V call is TRBV9, the J call TRBJ2-5; D remains ambiguous. In germline, CDR1 is SGDLS, CDR2 YYNGEE. The CDR3 runs to 14 residues. Trimming pared 0 bases from V and 10 bases from J, leaving 16 bases between. The CDR3 loop is CASSVDYLARSQYF. For the CDR3, the DNA is TGTGCCAGCAGCGTAGACTACTTAGCAAGGAGCCAGTACTTC.

The chain uses TRBV6-6 and TRBJ2-3, with D possibly matching TRBD2 (6 bases). CDR3 size: 15 residues. The germline V gene encodes CDR1 MNHNY and CDR2 SVGAGI (reference sequence). Trimming left V 7 bases short and J 3 bases short, with 17 bases between. This CDR3 reads CASTNAGSWTDTQYF. The CDR3 region has the DNA TGTGCCAGCACCAACGCCGGGAGTTGGACAGATACGCAGTATTTT.

The chain couples TRBV11-2 to TRBJ2-5, with D tentatively TRBD1 (6 bases). Germline V lookup: CDR1 SGHAT, CDR2 FQNNGV. This CDR3 is built from 16 residues. V gave up 4 bases and J gave up 0 bases, with 15 bases separating them. CDR3 residues: CASSSIPTGNQETQYF. In DNA, the CDR3 is TGTGCCAGCAGCTCCATTCCGACAGGAAACCAAGAGACCCAGTACTTC. Full variable domain (outside the CDR3, taken from reference TRBV11-2 and TRBJ2-5): EAGVAQSPRYKIIEKRQSVAFWCNPISGHATLYWYQQILGQGPKLLIQFQNNGVVDDSQLPKDRFSAERLKGVDSTLKIQPAKLEDSAVYLCASSSIPTGNQETQYFGPGTRLLVL.

The J gene is TRBJ1-1, the V gene TRBV4-1, with no clear D. The CDR3 has 14 residues. Trimming left V 1 base short and J 2 bases short, with 8 bases between. Germline lookup yields CDR1 MGHRA and CDR2 YSYEKL. In nucleotides, the CDR3 is TGCGCCAGCAGCCAAGTACTGGTAAACACTGAAGCTTTCTTT. Translated, it gives CASSQVLVNTEAFF.

The chain is built from TRBV6-6 and TRBJ2-5; 8 nucleotides agree with TRBD2. Germline assignment: CDR1 MNHNY and CDR2 SVGAGI (reference sequence). This CDR3 spans 15 amino acids. The J segment lost 1 base and the V segment lost 6 bases, leaving 7 bases of the junction unmatched. The CDR3 is CASRKAGALQETQYF. The CDR3 bases are TGTGCCAGCAGGAAAGCGGGAGCCCTCCAAGAGACCCAGTACTTC.

The genes are TRBV2 and TRBJ2-2; D is perhaps TRBD1 or TRBD2 (5 bases each). CDR1 is SNHLY and CDR2 is FYNNEI in the germline V gene. With 8 bases removed from V and 5 bases from J, the gap between germline ends came to 12 bases. This CDR3 comprises 13 residues. The CDR3 DNA reads as TGTGCCAGCTGCAGGGAGTTAACCGGGGAGCTGTTTTTT. Protein: CASCRELTGELFF.

This sequence joins TRBV28 and TRBJ2-7; 9 nucleotides agree with TRBD1. Germline loops: CDR1 MDHEN, CDR2 SYDVKM. With 3 bases clipped from V and 6 bases from J, the junction kept 9 bases outside the gene matches. The CDR3 runs 15 residues. This CDR3 reads CASSFLTPTGGEQYF. Here the CDR3 DNA reads TGTGCCAGCAGTTTCCTAACCCCGACAGGGGGCGAGCAGTACTTC.

J is TRBJ2-7 and V is TRBV27, with 9 bases that match TRBD2. CDR3 length equals 14 residues. The ends lost 4 bases at V and 3 bases at J; junction bases unmatched: 4. Germline V gene data show CDR1 as MNHEY and CDR2 as SMNVEV (reference sequence). The CDR3 coding sequence is TGTGCCAGCAGTTCGGTAGCGGGAGACTACGAGCAGTACTTC. Protein product: CASSSVAGDYEQYF.

The chain has TRBV5-4 and TRBJ2-3; D is possibly TRBD2 (5 bases). CDR3 size: 14 residues. Germline V lookup: CDR1 SGHNT, CDR2 YYREEE (reference sequence). Trimming removed 1 base at V and 3 bases at J, with 9 bases between. Written as DNA, the CDR3 is TGTGCCAGCAGCTTGACTAGGAAGACAGATACGCAGTATTTT. Amino acid sequence: CASSLTRKTDTQYF.

This chain uses TRBV9 with TRBJ2-1, with D possibly TRBD2 on 6 matching bases. Germline V lookup: CDR1 SGDLS, CDR2 YYNGEE. This CDR3 has 15 amino acids. V was pared by 1 base and J by 2 bases, with 10 bases between. Here the CDR3 reads CASSVKRAPYNEQFF. CDR3 nucleotides: TGTGCCAGCAGCGTAAAGCGGGCCCCCTACAATGAGCAGTTCTTC.

The rearrangement uses TRBV5-1 and TRBJ2-3; a possible D gene is TRBD2 (6 bases). Trimming pared 0 bases from V and 1 base from J, leaving 15 bases between. The CDR3 extends over 17 amino acids. Germline V gene sequence: CDR1 SGHRS, CDR2 YFSETQ. CDR3 amino acids: CASSLDDGGSGTDTQYF. The DNA for the CDR3 is TGCGCCAGCAGCTTGGATGATGGGGGGTCAGGCACAGATACGCAGTATTTT.

The chain joins TRBV15 to TRBJ2-7, with 12 bases aligning to TRBD1. This CDR3 is 14 amino acids long. Germline CDR1 reads LNHNV; CDR2 reads YYDKDF (reference sequence). The trim removed 6 bases at V and 5 bases at J, leaving 5 bases unmatched. CDR3 nucleotides: TGTGCCACCAGTCCGGGACAGGGGGCCCACGAGCAGTACTTC. Amino acid sequence: CATSPGQGAHEQYF.

V is TRBV7-9 and J is TRBJ2-7; no clear D. Germline CDR1 is SEHNR and CDR2 is FQNEAQ (reference sequence). The CDR3 has 11 residues. V shed 5 bases and J shed 7 bases, with 9 bases lying between them. The CDR3 nucleotides are TGTGCCAGCAGCACCCAGACGGAGCAGTACTTC. This gives the protein CASSTQTEQYF.

The V and J genes are TRBV5-1 and TRBJ2-7; D uncertain. CDR3 length: 16 amino acids. From germline, CDR1 is SGHRS and CDR2 YFSETQ. V was pared by 4 bases and J by 5 bases, with 22 bases between. DNA for the CDR3: TGCGCCAGCAGCGTACGCAGTCTCCCCGGTTCCCACGAGCAGTACTTC. Translating it yields CASSVRSLPGSHEQYF.

V and J are TRBV15 and TRBJ2-1; D tentatively reads TRBD1 or TRBD2 (5 bases each). The CDR3 runs 15 residues. Trimming cost V 5 bases and J 6 bases, with 17 bases left between them. Germline V gives CDR1 LNHNV, CDR2 YYDKDF (reference sequence). DNA for the CDR3: TGTGCCACCAGCTCCCGGGACCCGGCGTTCAATGAGCAGTTCTTC. Translating gives CATSSRDPAFNEQFF. Combining the CDR3 with reference TRBV15 and TRBJ2-1 gives the whole variable domain DAMVIQNPRYQVTQFGKPVTLSCSQTLNHNVMYWYQQKSSQAPKLLFHYYDKDFNNEADTPDNFQSRRPNTSFCFLDIRSPGLGDTAMYLCATSSRDPAFNEQFFGPGTRLTVL.

The chain employs TRBV2 and TRBJ2-7, with 9 bases identical to TRBD1. CDR3 size: 15 residues. CDR1 is SNHLY, CDR2 FYNNEI, per germline. Germline trimming cut 2 bases from V and 1 base from J; bases unmatched to any gene: 3. The CDR3 protein is CASSELGQGSYEQYF. In DNA, the CDR3 is TGTGCCAGCAGTGAATTGGGACAGGGATCCTACGAGCAGTACTTC.

The V call is TRBV27, the J call TRBJ2-7, with D perhaps matching TRBD1 or TRBD2 (5 bases each). With 5 bases removed from V and 0 bases from J, the gap between germline ends came to 11 bases. This CDR3 is built from 14 residues. Looked up from germline, CDR1 is MNHEY and CDR2 is SMNVEV (reference sequence). The CDR3 nucleotides are TGTGCCAGCAGTGGCCGGGGCTACTCCTACGAGCAGTACTTC. Residues: CASSGRGYSYEQYF.

The CDR3 DNA reads as TGTGCCATCAGTGGGATCGTCGACAGACAAGAGACCCAGTACTTC. It yields the protein CAISGIVDRQETQYF. The chain carries TRBV10-3 and TRBJ2-5; a weak D match, TRBD1 (5 bases). This CDR3 is built from 15 residues. Germline V gene sequence: CDR1 ENHRY, CDR2 SYGVKD. The V gene lost 4 bases and the J gene lost 2 bases, with 14 bases spanning the gap.

This sequence joins TRBV7-9 and TRBJ1-5, with D maybe TRBD1 (5 bases). The V gene lost 7 bases and the J gene lost 2 bases, with 9 bases spanning the gap. Germline CDR1 and CDR2: SEHNR and FQNEAQ (reference sequence). The CDR3 contains 13 residues. As DNA, the CDR3 is TGTGCCAGCACTCGGGGGGGCAATCAGCCCCAGCATTTT. Amino acids: CASTRGGNQPQHF.

The chain links TRBV5-1 to TRBJ1-2; D is undetermined. The V and J ends lost 2 bases and 3 bases respectively, with 8 bases between them. Germline lookup yields CDR1 SGHRS and CDR2 YFSETQ. The length of the CDR3 is 13 residues. The chain's CDR3 is CASSFEDYYGYTF. In DNA form, the CDR3 reads TGCGCCAGCAGCTTCGAAGATTACTATGGCTACACCTTC.

This chain's CDR3 is CASLGVRGSYEQYF. For the CDR3, the DNA is TGTGCCAGTCTAGGGGTCCGCGGGTCCTACGAGCAGTACTTC. V usage is TRBV2 and J usage is TRBJ2-7, with D perhaps being TRBD1 or TRBD2 (5 bases each). The CDR3 extends over 14 amino acids. The V end was cut by 9 bases, the J end by 1 base, with 16 bases between. Germline CDR1 is SNHLY and CDR2 is FYNNEI.

This clone was seen once. The V gene is TRBV7-8, the J gene TRBJ1-2, with D hard to call. Trimming pared 0 bases from V and 2 bases from J, leaving 7 bases between. The CDR3 consists of 14 residues. Germline values: CDR1 SGHVS, CDR2 FQNEAQ. The CDR3, as DNA: TGTGCCAGCAGCTTAGCTTTAGGGAACTATGGCTACACCTTC. Protein product: CASSLALGNYGYTF.

The genes are TRBV7-9 and TRBJ2-1; 9 bases agree with TRBD2. CDR3 length equals 13 residues. Germline V gives CDR1 SEHNR, CDR2 FQNEAQ (reference sequence). The V gene end was trimmed by 5 bases and the J gene end by 8 bases; junction bases not matched to a gene: 4. The CDR3 reads CASSLLAGYEQFF. The CDR3 region has the DNA TGTGCCAGCAGCCTACTAGCGGGCTATGAGCAGTTCTTC.